The 29 T cell receptor beta chains in this list originate from one sample, sequenced in a study of blood T cell repertoires in COVID-19. TCRdb's copy holds only in-frame clones and misses some; the assay was immunoSEQ multiplex PCR. The sample lists roughly 370,000 clones, around 87% occurring once. The sequenced material came from PBMCs or T cells enriched from blood (not recorded which). These receptors came from a woman between 50 and 59 years old who had recovered from COVID-19.

This clone appeared a single time. The chain combines TRBV30 with TRBJ1-6, with D possibly being TRBD1 (5 bases). CDR3 length: 14 amino acids. Per the germline V gene, CDR1 is GTSNPN and CDR2 is SVGIG (reference sequence). The germline V and J ends were trimmed by 5 bases and 6 bases, with 14 bases remaining between them. Here the CDR3 DNA reads TGTGCCTGGTCCAGGGCAGGGCTTAATTCACCCCTCCACTTT. Its translation is CAWSRAGLNSPLHF.

V usage is TRBV27 and J usage is TRBJ1-6; 7 bases map to TRBD1. V gave up 4 bases and J gave up 9 bases; unmatched junction bases: 6. The CDR3 covers 14 residues. Germline assignment: CDR1 MNHEY and CDR2 SMNVEV (reference sequence). CDR3: CASSYGQGGSPLHF. CDR3 coding DNA: TGTGCCAGCAGTTACGGGCAGGGGGGTTCACCCCTCCACTTT.

V and J are TRBV15 and TRBJ2-5; D is perhaps TRBD2 (5 bases). V was pared by 4 bases and J by 4 bases, with 10 bases between. The CDR3 runs to 13 residues. Germline V gene data show CDR1 as LNHNV and CDR2 as YYDKDF (reference sequence). The DNA for the CDR3 is TGTGCCACCAGCAATGGACTGGGAGAGACCCAGTACTTC. Translation gives CATSNGLGETQYF.

The chain combines TRBV7-9 with TRBJ1-2; D ambiguous. The CDR3 has 14 residues. Trimming shortened V by 0 bases and J by 7 bases, and 12 bases separated the two germline ends. Germline V CDR1 and CDR2: SEHNR, FQNEAQ (reference sequence). The CDR3 DNA is TGTGCCAGCAGCTTAGCGGAGGGCTATTTTGGCTACACCTTC. Encoded protein: CASSLAEGYFGYTF.

The genes are TRBV28 and TRBJ1-3; D is ambiguous. Trimming stripped 3 bases from V and 0 bases from J, with 21 bases between. Germline V gene lookup returns CDR1 MDHEN and CDR2 SYDVKM. The length of the CDR3 is 19 residues. Here the CDR3 DNA reads TGTGCCAGCAGTTTTGTTCTTTCCGGTCGGGTCCGCTCTGGAAACACCATATATTTT. It specifies CASSFVLSGRVRSGNTIYF.

The J gene is TRBJ2-3, the V gene TRBV5-1; D remains ambiguous. The length of the CDR3 is 15 residues. Germline V CDR1 and CDR2: SGHRS, YFSETQ. The ends were cut back, 0 bases at V and 4 bases at J, with 12 bases in the middle. The CDR3 DNA reads as TGCGCCAGCAGCTTGGGAGCACCGGTCTCAGATACGCAGTATTTT. It codes for CASSLGAPVSDTQYF.

The CDR3 nucleotides read TGCGCCAGCAGCTTTGCGGACGGGGGTTTGTACCAAGAGACCCAGTACTTC. This encodes CASSFADGGLYQETQYF. The chain uses TRBV5-1 and TRBJ2-5, with TRBD2 as a possible D gene (6 bases). The germline V and J ends were trimmed by 2 bases and 0 bases, with 17 bases remaining between them. The CDR3 extends over 17 amino acids. Germline CDR1 reads SGHRS; CDR2 reads YFSETQ.

The sample holds one count of this clone. This sequence joins TRBV5-6 and TRBJ1-2, with D perhaps TRBD1 (5 bases). The germline CDR1 and CDR2 sequences are SGHDT and YYEEEE. V lost 1 base and J 5 bases, leaving 15 bases between the germline ends. CDR3 length: 15 residues. CDR3 amino acids: CASSLRVVTVYGYTF. CDR3 nucleotide sequence: TGTGCCAGCAGCTTGCGGGTGGTGACAGTTTATGGCTACACCTTC.

V gene TRBV7-3 combines with J gene TRBJ1-2; the D is unclear. CDR1 is SGHTA and CDR2 is FQGTGA in the germline V gene. The CDR3 length is 14 residues. Deletions cut 2 bases from V and 2 bases from J, with 9 bases between. As DNA, the CDR3 is TGTGCCAGCAGCTTATTTCCGGGGAACTATGGCTACACCTTC. It is translated as CASSLFPGNYGYTF.

The rearrangement uses TRBV4-2 and TRBJ2-2; 7 bases map to TRBD2. The length of the CDR3 is 17 residues. Germline V lookup: CDR1 LGHNA, CDR2 YNFKEQ. J was trimmed by 1 base and V by 0 bases; bases with no gene match: 5. The CDR3 DNA reads as TGTGCCAGCAGCCAAGAATCGGGGGGACTGAACACCGGGGAGCTGTTTTTT. Encoded protein: CASSQESGGLNTGELFF.

The V gene is TRBV5-1, the J gene TRBJ2-1; 7 bases map to TRBD2. This CDR3 is built from 14 residues. The junction had 6 bases not matched to a gene; V was cut back by 4 bases and J by 5 bases. CDR1 is SGHRS, CDR2 YFSETQ, per germline. In DNA form, the CDR3 reads TGCGCCAGCAGCCCAATCGCGGGGGACAATGAGCAGTTCTTC. Its protein product is CASSPIAGDNEQFF.

J is TRBJ1-1 and V is TRBV7-2; D is perhaps TRBD1 (5 bases). Trimming took 3 bases from V and 10 from J, leaving 18 bases between them. The germline V gene encodes CDR1 SGHTA and CDR2 FQGNSA. The CDR3 length is 14 residues. The CDR3 spells CASSLGPGGGRAFF. The CDR3 DNA follows: TGTGCCAGCAGCTTGGGACCGGGGGGTGGTAGAGCTTTCTTT.

This chain joins TRBV9 and TRBJ2-3, with 8 bases lining up with TRBD2. This CDR3 has 18 residues. With 0 bases clipped from V and 1 base from J, the junction kept 10 bases outside the gene matches. CDR1 and CDR2 (germline): SGDLS, YYNGEE. This CDR3 reads CASSVDFSGAGGTDTQYF. CDR3 DNA: TGTGCCAGCAGCGTAGATTTTTCCGGAGCGGGGGGCACAGATACGCAGTATTTT.

A word on this clone: A read error may produce the germline difference seen at one junction end. The V gene is TRBV6-1, the J gene TRBJ1-5; D may be TRBD1 (5 bases). This CDR3 spans 15 amino acids. Germline V gene lookup returns CDR1 MNHNS and CDR2 SASEGT. CDR3 coding DNA: TGTGCCAGCAGAGAAGGTGGGGCTTCGGCTCAGCCCCAGCATTTT. Translated, it gives CASREGGASAQPQHF.

The chain is built from TRBV21-1 and TRBJ1-5. TRBV21-1 is classified as a pseudogene. This CDR3 is built from 14 residues. CDR3 region: CASSKALRCQPQHF. CDR3 nucleotide sequence: TGTGCCAGCAGCAAAGCGCTACGGTGCCAGCCCCAGCATTTT.

The chain links TRBV11-2 to TRBJ2-7, with 9 bases matching TRBD2. From germline, CDR1 is SGHAT and CDR2 FQNNGV. Trimming at V came to 3 bases and at J to 0 bases, leaving 3 bases not matched to a gene. The CDR3 extends over 15 amino acids. The DNA for the CDR3 is TGTGCCAGCAGCTTTGCGGGGGGGAGCTCCTACGAGCAGTACTTC. Translation gives CASSFAGGSSYEQYF.

V and J are TRBV27 and TRBJ1-2; 8 bases line up with TRBD1. Looked up from germline, CDR1 is MNHEY and CDR2 is SMNVEV (reference sequence). CDR3 length: 17 residues. With V trimmed by 5 bases and J by 0 bases, 11 bases remained unmatched. CDR3 sequence: CASSPRQGKISNYGYTF. The DNA of the CDR3 is TGTGCCAGCAGTCCTCGACAGGGGAAAATTTCTAACTATGGCTACACCTTC.

The chain links TRBV30 to TRBJ1-3; D is unresolved. Looked up from germline, CDR1 is GTSNPN and CDR2 is SVGIG (reference sequence). Deletions cut 3 bases from V and 0 bases from J, with 15 bases between. This CDR3 has 16 residues. This CDR3 reads CAWSRRWADSGNTIYF. The CDR3 region has the DNA TGTGCCTGGAGCCGTAGGTGGGCAGACTCTGGAAACACCATATATTTT.

This sequence joins TRBV27 and TRBJ2-5, with D possibly matching TRBD1 (5 bases). The V end lost 4 bases, the J end lost 4 bases, and 10 bases lay between the germline ends. Looked up from germline, CDR1 is MNHEY and CDR2 is SMNVEV (reference sequence). CDR3 length: 13 amino acids. The CDR3 reads CASSSQVIETQYF. The CDR3 DNA sequence: TGTGCCAGCAGTTCACAGGTCATAGAGACCCAGTACTTC.

A note on this clone: The limits of the CDR3 on the DNA are not certain, so only TCRdb's listed CDR3 is given. The rearrangement links TRBV28 to TRBJ2-1; the D call TRBD2 from the table was never checked on the DNA. The CDR3 is made up of 15 amino acids, end residues included. CDR1 is MDHEN and CDR2 is SYDVKM in the germline V gene. The CDR3 protein is CASILGGGRANEQFF.

The rearrangement uses TRBV19 and TRBJ2-7, with a tentative D call TRBD2 (6 bases). The V end lost 3 bases, the J end lost 2 bases, and 14 bases lay between the germline ends. The CDR3 has 15 amino acids. CDR1 is LNHDA and CDR2 is SQIVND in the germline V gene (reference sequence). CDR3 amino acids: CASSIGFGGAYEQYF. DNA for the CDR3: TGTGCCAGTAGTATCGGGTTCGGGGGAGCCTACGAGCAGTACTTC.

This clone was counted once. The CDR3 here is CASSIARGRSYEQYF. CDR3 DNA sequence: TGTGCCAGTAGTATAGCCAGGGGGCGATCCTACGAGCAGTACTTC. The V gene is TRBV19, the J gene TRBJ2-7, with 8 bases that match TRBD1. Looked up from germline, CDR1 is LNHDA and CDR2 is SQIVND (reference sequence). The V gene end was trimmed by 1 base and the J gene end by 1 base; junction bases not matched to a gene: 3. This CDR3 is built from 15 residues.

The chain joins TRBV6-5 to TRBJ1-6; 9 bases are shared with TRBD1. The CDR3 spans 16 residues. After removal of 4 bases from V and 13 bases from J, the junction contained 14 bases not matched to a gene. Germline CDR1 and CDR2: MNHEY and SVGAGI. The CDR3 loop is CASSSQPGQGLAPLHF. CDR3 nucleotide sequence: TGTGCCAGCAGTTCTCAACCGGGACAGGGCCTTGCGCCCCTCCACTTT.

CDR3 sequence reads: CASSAGASGNTIYF. The CDR3 coding sequence is TGTGCCAGCAGTGCAGGGGCCTCTGGAAACACCATATATTTT. The rearrangement uses TRBV6-2 or TRBV6-3 and TRBJ1-3, with D maybe TRBD1 (6 bases). Germline values: CDR1 MNHEY, CDR2 SVGEGT. V was shortened by 5 bases and J by 0 bases, with 8 bases between the two germline ends. The CDR3 is made up of 14 amino acids.

The V and J genes are TRBV25-1 and TRBJ1-3; D is unclear. Trimming stripped 1 base from V and 0 bases from J, with 10 bases between. CDR3 length equals 16 residues. Per germline, CDR1 MGHDK and CDR2 SYGVNS. CDR3 protein: CASSEFSSTSGNTIYF. CDR3 nucleotides: TGTGCCAGCAGTGAATTCTCCAGTACCTCTGGAAACACCATATATTTT.

This rearrangement joins TRBV7-9 to TRBJ1-6; D is unresolved. The CDR3 contains 12 residues. The germline gives CDR1 SEHNR, CDR2 FQNEAQ (reference sequence). V lost 1 base, J lost 9 bases, and 4 bases lay in between. The chain's CDR3 is CASSLGGSPLHF. The CDR3 DNA is TGTGCCAGCAGCTTAGGCGGTTCACCCCTCCACTTT.

V gene TRBV7-9 combines with J gene TRBJ2-7, with D perhaps TRBD1 (6 bases). Per the germline V gene, CDR1 is SEHNR and CDR2 is FQNEAQ (reference sequence). This CDR3 is built from 13 residues. V was shortened by 1 base and J by 5 bases, with 9 bases between the two germline ends. The CDR3 DNA is TGTGCCAGCAGCTTAGTACAGGGCCACGAGCAGTACTTC. This translates into CASSLVQGHEQYF.

This rearrangement joins TRBV7-2 to TRBJ1-2, with TRBD1 matching over 8 bases. Unmatched junction bases numbered 5, after V lost 4 bases and J lost 7 bases. Germline assignment: CDR1 SGHTA and CDR2 FQGNSA. This CDR3 has 13 amino acids. For the CDR3, the DNA is TGTGCCAGCAGCTCGGACAGGGATGGTGGCTACACCTTC. This encodes CASSSDRDGGYTF.

The rearrangement joins TRBV4-2 to TRBJ2-3; TRBD2 matches 7 bases. This CDR3 has 17 amino acids. Germline V gene sequence: CDR1 LGHNA, CDR2 YNFKEQ. V shed 2 bases and J 1 base; nucleotides not matched to a gene: 9. In nucleotides, the CDR3 is TGTGCCAGCAGCCAACGAACAGCGGGGACTGGCACAGATACGCAGTATTTT. Translation: CASSQRTAGTGTDTQYF.